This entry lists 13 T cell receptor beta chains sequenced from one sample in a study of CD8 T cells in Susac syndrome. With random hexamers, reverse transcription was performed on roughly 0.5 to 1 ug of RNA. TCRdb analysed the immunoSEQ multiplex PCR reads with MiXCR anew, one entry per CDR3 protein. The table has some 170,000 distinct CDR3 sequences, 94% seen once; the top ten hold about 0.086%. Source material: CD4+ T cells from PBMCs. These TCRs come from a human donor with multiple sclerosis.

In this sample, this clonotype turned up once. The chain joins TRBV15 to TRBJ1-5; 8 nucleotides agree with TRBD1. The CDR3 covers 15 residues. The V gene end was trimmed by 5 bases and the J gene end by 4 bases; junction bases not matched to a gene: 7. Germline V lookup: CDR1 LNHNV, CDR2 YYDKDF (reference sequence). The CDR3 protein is CATSSGQGGNQPQHF. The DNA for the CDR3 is TGTGCCACCAGCTCCGGACAGGGCGGGAATCAGCCCCAGCATTTT.

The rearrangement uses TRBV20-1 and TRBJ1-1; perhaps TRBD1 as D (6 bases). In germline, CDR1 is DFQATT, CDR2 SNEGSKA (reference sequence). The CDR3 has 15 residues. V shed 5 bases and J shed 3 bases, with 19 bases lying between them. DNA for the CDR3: TGCAGTGCTGCCACGCACAGGGATGCGGACACTGAAGCTTTCTTT. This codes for CSAATHRDADTEAFF.

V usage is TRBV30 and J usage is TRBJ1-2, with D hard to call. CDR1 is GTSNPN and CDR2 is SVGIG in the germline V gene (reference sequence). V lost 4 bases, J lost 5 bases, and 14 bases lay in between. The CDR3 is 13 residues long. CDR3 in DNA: TGTGCCTGGATGTCGGCCAGCGCTTATGGCTACACCTTC. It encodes CAWMSASAYGYTF.

The CDR3 region is CASSWRSEAFF. CDR3 bases: TGTGCCAGCAGCTGGAGGAGTGAAGCTTTCTTT. The gene calls are TRBV21-1 and TRBJ1-1. TRBV21-1 has pseudogene status. The CDR3 covers 11 residues.

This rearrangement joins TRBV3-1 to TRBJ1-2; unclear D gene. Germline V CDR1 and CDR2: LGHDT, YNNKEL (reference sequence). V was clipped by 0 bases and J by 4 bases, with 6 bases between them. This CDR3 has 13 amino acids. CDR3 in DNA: TGTGCCAGCAGCCAAGAACTGGTCTATGGCTACACCTTC. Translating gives CASSQELVYGYTF.

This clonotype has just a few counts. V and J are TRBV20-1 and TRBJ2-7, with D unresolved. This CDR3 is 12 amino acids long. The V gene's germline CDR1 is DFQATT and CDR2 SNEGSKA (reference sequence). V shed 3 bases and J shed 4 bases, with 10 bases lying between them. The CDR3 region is CSARGPNYEQYF. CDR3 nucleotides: TGCAGTGCTAGGGGCCCCAATTACGAGCAGTACTTC.

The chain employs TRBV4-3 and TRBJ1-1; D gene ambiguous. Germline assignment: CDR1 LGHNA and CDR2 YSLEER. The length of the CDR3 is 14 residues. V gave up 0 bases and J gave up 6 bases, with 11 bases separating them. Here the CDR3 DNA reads TGCGCCAGCAGCCAAGATAAGTCGCTTGCTGAAGCTTTCTTT. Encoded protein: CASSQDKSLAEAFF.

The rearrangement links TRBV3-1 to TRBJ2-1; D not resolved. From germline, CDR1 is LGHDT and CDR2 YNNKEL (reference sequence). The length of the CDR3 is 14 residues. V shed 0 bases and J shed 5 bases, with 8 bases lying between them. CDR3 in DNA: TGTGCCAGCAGCCAAGATAGCCCCCACAATGAGCAGTTCTTC. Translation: CASSQDSPHNEQFF.

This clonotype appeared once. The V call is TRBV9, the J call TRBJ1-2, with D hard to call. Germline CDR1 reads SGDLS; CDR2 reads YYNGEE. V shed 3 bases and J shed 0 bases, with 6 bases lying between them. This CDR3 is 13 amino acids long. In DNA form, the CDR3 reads TGTGCCAGCAGCGAGGGAGCTAACTATGGCTACACCTTC. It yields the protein CASSEGANYGYTF.

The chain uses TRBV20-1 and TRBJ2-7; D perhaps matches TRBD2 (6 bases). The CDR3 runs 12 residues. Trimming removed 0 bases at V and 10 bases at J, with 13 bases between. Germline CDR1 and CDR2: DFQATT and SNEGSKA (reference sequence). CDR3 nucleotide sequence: TGCAGTGCTAGAGATATGTTAGCGGCACAGTACTTC. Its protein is CSARDMLAAQYF.

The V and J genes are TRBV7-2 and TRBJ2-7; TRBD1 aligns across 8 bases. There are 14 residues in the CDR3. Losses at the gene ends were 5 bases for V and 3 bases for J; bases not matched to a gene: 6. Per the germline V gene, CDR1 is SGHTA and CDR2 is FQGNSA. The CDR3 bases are TGTGCCAGCAGCCCTCGGACAGGGTTCTACGAGCAGTACTTC. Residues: CASSPRTGFYEQYF.

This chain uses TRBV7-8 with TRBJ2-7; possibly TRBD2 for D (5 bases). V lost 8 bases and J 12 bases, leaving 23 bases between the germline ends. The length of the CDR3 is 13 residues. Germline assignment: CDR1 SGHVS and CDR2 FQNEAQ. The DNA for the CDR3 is TGTGCCAGCGGGAACAGCTTAGGAGGATGGATGTACTTC. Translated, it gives CASGNSLGGWMYF.

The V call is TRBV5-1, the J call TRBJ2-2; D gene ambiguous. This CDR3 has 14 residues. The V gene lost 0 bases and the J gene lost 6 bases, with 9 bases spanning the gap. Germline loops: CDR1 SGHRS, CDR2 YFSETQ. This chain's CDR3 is CASSLGPSSGELFF. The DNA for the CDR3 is TGCGCCAGCAGCTTGGGACCCTCCTCCGGGGAGCTGTTTTTT.